A selection of T cell receptor beta chains follows, all from one sample in a study of radiotherapy plus CTLA-4 blockade in lung cancer. Repertoires were generated with immunoSEQ multiplex PCR, while TCRdb's copy carries only in-frame clones and drops some. The sample has around 130,000 clones; more than 80% are singletons. The material sequenced was peripheral blood, taken from a patient treated with radiotherapy plus ipilimumab. The receptors were sampled from a human donor with non-small cell lung cancer that progressed on radiotherapy plus ipilimumab. The conserved cysteine and the conserved F or W are not part of the CDR3 here. The order of the fields is D gene, clone size, V gene, CDR3 protein. The D gene is left open where the match is weak. Size is omitted from some rows. Given values are once, few, many or a class for expanded clones.

TRBD1	NA	TRBV6-5	AIAPDREGGYT
NA	NA	TRBV20-1	SARFQPQH
NA	NA	TRBV27	ASSGTPGTQY
NA	NA	TRBV7-9	ASSFLLAGDEKLF
NA	NA	TRBV6-1	ASRWAGELF
NA	NA	TRBV7-2	ASSLLTGPQETQY
NA	NA	TRBV19	ASSKGFPYGYT
NA	NA	TRBV29-1	SGELADTQY
NA	NA	TRBV7-3	ASSPGEVGRSYNEQF
NA	NA	TRBV6-4	ASSVSPLQGGYT
TRBD2	NA	TRBV2	ASSPTSGSSNTQY
NA	NA	TRBV4-1	ASSQETDTQY
NA	NA	TRBV28	ASSLKKVVKETQY
TRBD1	few	TRBV18	ASSPGQGDTIY
TRBD1	NA	TRBV5-6	ASSFGTGNEKLF
NA	NA	TRBV6-5	ASRYLDSYEQY
TRBD1	NA	TRBV5-4	ASSPVPGQGTTEAF
TRBD2	NA	TRBV27	ASSFSGRAKDTQY
NA	NA	TRBV6-5	ASSLSGRETQY
NA	NA	TRBV11-2	ASSLSQVDYGYT
NA	NA	TRBV7-9	ASSVQGPFYGYT
TRBD1	few	TRBV19	ASSIDRGGGQGGDGYT
NA	NA	TRBV14	ASSQVVPGGAGELF
NA	few	TRBV5-6	ASSSPGRTIHEGQY
NA	NA	TRBV25-1	ASRAGTSTGELF
NA	once	TRBV21-1	ASKHKETQY
TRBD2	NA	TRBV10-1	ASSSQLAGVAEQF
NA	NA	TRBV2	ASSPFEKLF
NA	NA	TRBV6-5	ASSYSSLNEQY
TRBD2	NA	TRBV2	ASSALAGGGGQETQY
TRBD2	NA	TRBV5-4	ASSSLAGERNEQF
TRBD1	NA	TRBV7-3	ASSLASGQGFEQY
NA	NA	TRBV9	ASSVDGSLNIQY
NA	few	TRBV7-3	ASSSGTTDTQY